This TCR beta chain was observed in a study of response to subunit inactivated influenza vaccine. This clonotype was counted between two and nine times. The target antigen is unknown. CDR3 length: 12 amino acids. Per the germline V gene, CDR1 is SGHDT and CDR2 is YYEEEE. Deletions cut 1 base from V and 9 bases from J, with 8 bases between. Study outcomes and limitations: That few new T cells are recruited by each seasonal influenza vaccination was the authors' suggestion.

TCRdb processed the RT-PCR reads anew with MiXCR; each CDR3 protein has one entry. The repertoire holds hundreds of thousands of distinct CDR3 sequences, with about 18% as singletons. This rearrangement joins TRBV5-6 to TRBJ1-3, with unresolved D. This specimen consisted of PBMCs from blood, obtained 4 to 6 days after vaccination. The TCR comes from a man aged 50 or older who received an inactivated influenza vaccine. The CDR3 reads CASSLIGGTIYF. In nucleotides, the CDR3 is TGTGCCAGCAGCTTGATCGGTGGCACCATATATTTT.